This passage covers 9 T cell receptor beta chains from one sample sequenced in a study of T cell responses to AZD1222 COVID-19 vaccine. TCRdb's table, derived via immunoSEQ multiplex PCR, lists solely in-frame clones and lacks some. The table shows around 30,000 clones, with 85% to 95% occurring only once. Sequenced here: peripheral blood, sampled on day 0 of AZD1222 vaccination. These receptors all come from an adult in good health.

This clone was seen only once. The chain links TRBV5-1 to TRBJ1-4, with 7 bases aligning to TRBD1. The junction had 10 bases not matched to a gene; V was cut back by 0 bases and J by 5 bases. Germline CDR1 reads SGHRS; CDR2 reads YFSETQ. The CDR3 runs to 17 residues. CDR3 sequence reads: CASSLVVTGSRNEKLFF. CDR3 DNA: TGCGCCAGCAGCTTGGTGGTGACAGGGAGTCGGAATGAAAAACTGTTTTTT.

This clone came up a few times. The chain combines TRBV4-1 with TRBJ2-1; D unresolved. This CDR3 has 18 residues. Germline V lookup: CDR1 MGHRA, CDR2 YSYEKL. The V gene lost 2 bases and the J gene lost 0 bases, with 17 bases spanning the gap. The CDR3 sequence: CASSQYGIPESSYNEQFF. The CDR3 DNA is TGCGCCAGCAGCCAATATGGAATTCCAGAGAGCTCCTACAATGAGCAGTTCTTC.

The V and J genes are TRBV28 and TRBJ2-1; 8 bases map to TRBD2. With 6 bases clipped from V and 5 bases from J, the junction kept 9 bases outside the gene matches. From germline, CDR1 is MDHEN and CDR2 SYDVKM. The CDR3 sequence is 15 residues long. CDR3 sequence (DNA): TGTGCCAGCAGGGGGCGGACTAGCTTCCACAATGAGCAGTTCTTC. Residues: CASRGRTSFHNEQFF.

The rearrangement uses TRBV29-1 and TRBJ2-3, with D tentatively TRBD1 (5 bases). This CDR3 has 12 residues. The germline V gene encodes CDR1 SQVTM and CDR2 ANQGSEA. Trimming took 7 bases from V and 6 from J, leaving 14 bases between them. CDR3 nucleotides: TGCAGCGCGGGCCTCTCAGGGGATACGCAGTATTTT. It specifies CSAGLSGDTQYF.

The V gene is TRBV9, the J gene TRBJ2-5; 9 bases agree with TRBD1. The CDR3 runs to 16 residues. Losses at the gene ends were 0 bases for V and 1 base for J; bases not matched to a gene: 4. CDR1 and CDR2 from the germline V gene are SGDLS and YYNGEE. CDR3: CASSVGDRALQETQYF. Written as DNA, the CDR3 is TGTGCCAGCAGCGTAGGGGACAGGGCCCTCCAAGAGACCCAGTACTTC.

This clone was seen just once. The chain is built from TRBV19 and TRBJ2-5; 7 bases agree with TRBD2. The CDR3 length is 15 residues. The V gene end was trimmed by 1 base and the J gene end by 1 base; junction bases not matched to a gene: 3. Germline values: CDR1 LNHDA, CDR2 SQIVND (reference sequence). This CDR3 is CASSIGGTTQETQYF. The DNA of the CDR3 is TGTGCCAGTAGTATAGGAGGGACTACCCAAGAGACCCAGTACTTC.

This chain links TRBV4-3 with TRBJ2-7, with D tentatively TRBD2 (7 bases). Trimming stripped 0 bases from V and 1 base from J, with 16 bases between. Germline CDR1 and CDR2: LGHNA and YSLEER. The CDR3 is 17 residues long. CDR3 residues: CASSQDREDRLSYEQYF. The DNA of the CDR3 is TGCGCCAGCAGCCAAGATCGGGAGGACAGACTTTCCTACGAGCAGTACTTC.

The table lists this clone with a count of one. V gene TRBV12-3 or TRBV12-4 combines with J gene TRBJ2-3; D possibly corresponds to TRBD1 (5 bases). The V and J ends lost 8 bases and 0 bases respectively, with 9 bases between them. CDR3 length equals 13 residues. The CDR3: CASSGQSTDTQYF. Written as DNA, the CDR3 is TGTGCCAGCTCAGGGCAAAGCACAGATACGCAGTATTTT.

CDR3 sequence reads: CASSLGVSNQPQHF. CDR3 sequence (DNA): TGTGCCAGCAGCTTGGGCGTGAGCAATCAGCCCCAGCATTTT. The chain couples TRBV5-5 to TRBJ1-5, with D hard to call. CDR1 and CDR2 (germline): SGHKS, YYEKEE (reference sequence). V lost 0 bases and J 1 base, leaving 5 bases between the germline ends. The CDR3 totals 14 residues.